One and the same sample provided the 26 T cell receptor beta chains below, sequenced in a study of T cells in Graves' hyperthyroidism and ophthalmopathy. There were TCR beta CDR3 regions amplified from RNA transcripts. HTBI primers were the set used in a first-round RT-PCR of the TCR CDR3. Each CDR3 protein is one row after TCRdb ran MiXCR on the multiplex PCR reads. The profile shows hundreds of thousands of distinct CDR3 sequences, around 15% of them singletons. The sequenced sample was blood. Receptors were obtained from a woman aged 18 to 35 with Graves' hyperthyroidism.

Only a few counts were recorded for this clonotype. V gene TRBV7-6 combines with J gene TRBJ2-7, with 9 positions matching TRBD2. This CDR3 contains 15 residues. J was trimmed by 3 bases and V by 2 bases; bases with no gene match: 5. Germline CDR1 SGHVS, CDR2 FNYEAQ. CDR3 protein: CASSLLSGRYYEQYF. The CDR3 DNA follows: TGTGCCAGCAGCTTATTGAGCGGGAGGTACTACGAGCAGTACTTC.

V and J are TRBV4-1 and TRBJ2-7; D unclear. V shed 7 bases and J shed 2 bases, with 15 bases lying between them. This CDR3 comprises 14 residues. Germline CDR1 is MGHRA and CDR2 is YSYEKL. The CDR3 DNA follows: TGCGCCAGCAAGGACGAGGCGAATGCCTACGAGCAGTACTTC. Its translation: CASKDEANAYEQYF.

The CDR3: CSVEPRPKGDTDTQYF. In DNA, the CDR3 is TGCAGCGTTGAACCCCGGCCCAAGGGGGACACAGATACGCAGTATTTT. The V and J genes are TRBV29-1 and TRBJ2-3, with D tentatively TRBD1 (6 bases). The V gene's germline CDR1 is SQVTM and CDR2 ANQGSEA. Deletions cut 2 bases from V and 2 bases from J, with 17 bases between. The CDR3 contains 16 residues.

This chain connects TRBV6-1 to TRBJ2-7, with 15 nucleotides matching TRBD2. Looked up from germline, CDR1 is MNHNS and CDR2 is SASEGT. CDR3 length: 17 amino acids. The J segment lost 2 bases and the V segment lost 7 bases, leaving 9 bases of the junction unmatched. CDR3 nucleotide sequence: TGTGCCAGCAAGGCGGGACTAGCGGGAGGCGGGCCCTACGAGCAGTACTTC. Translated: CASKAGLAGGGPYEQYF.

Turning to this clonotype: This clone may be a read error of a much larger clone one base away. The V gene is TRBV27, the J gene TRBJ2-7, with 11 positions matching TRBD2. The germline CDR1 and CDR2 sequences are MNHEY and SMNVEV (reference sequence). This CDR3 is built from 15 residues. CDR3 loop: CAGSRSGLAVYEQYF. CDR3 coding DNA: TGTGCCGGCAGTCGATCGGGACTAGCGGTCTACGAGCAGTACTTC.

In its sample, this clonotype was seen a few times. The rearrangement uses TRBV7-9 and TRBJ2-7; D unresolved. CDR1 SEHNR and CDR2 FQNEAQ come from the germline V gene (reference sequence). V lost 1 base and J lost 4, with 11 bases in between. There are 14 residues in the CDR3. The CDR3 is CASSLVAARYEQYF. The CDR3 DNA reads as TGTGCCAGCAGCTTAGTTGCAGCAAGATACGAGCAGTACTTC.

The V call is TRBV25-1, the J call TRBJ1-5; D not certain. Trimming pared 10 bases from V and 4 bases from J, leaving 14 bases between. The germline V gene encodes CDR1 MGHDK and CDR2 SYGVNS. The CDR3 loop spans 13 amino acids. Here the CDR3 DNA reads TGTGCCACCCGAGCTGGGGTGAATCAGCCCCAGCATTTT. Amino acids: CATRAGVNQPQHF.

V gene TRBV25-1 combines with J gene TRBJ2-5; possible D gene TRBD1, 5 bases. This CDR3 comprises 14 residues. Deletions cut 7 bases from V and 2 bases from J, with 14 bases between. Germline V gene data show CDR1 as MGHDK and CDR2 as SYGVNS. CDR3 sequence (DNA): TGTGCCAGCACCAAGAGACAGCCACAAGAGACCCAGTACTTC. It specifies CASTKRQPQETQYF.

This clonotype was observed at least ten times. The V and J genes are TRBV28 and TRBJ2-7, with 9 bases aligning to TRBD1. With V trimmed by 7 bases and J by 2 bases, 9 bases remained unmatched. The CDR3 totals 15 residues. Germline CDR1 is MDHEN and CDR2 is SYDVKM. CDR3 in DNA: TGTGCCAGCATCCCCGGACAGGGGCCCGCCTACGAGCAGTACTTC. It is translated as CASIPGQGPAYEQYF.

This clonotype has a count of ten or more. V and J are TRBV10-3 and TRBJ2-2; 11 nucleotides match TRBD1. Germline loops: CDR1 ENHRY, CDR2 SYGVKD. The CDR3 is made up of 17 amino acids. The J segment lost 0 bases and the V segment lost 0 bases, leaving 0 bases of the junction unmatched. The CDR3 sequence: CAISESGQGANTGELFF. CDR3 in DNA: TGTGCCATCAGTGAGTCGGGACAGGGGGCGAACACCGGGGAGCTGTTTTTT.

This rearrangement joins TRBV29-1 to TRBJ1-1; D might be TRBD1 (6 bases). CDR1 and CDR2 from the germline V gene are SQVTM and ANQGSEA. V shed 6 bases and J shed 0 bases, with 11 bases lying between them. This CDR3 has 13 amino acids. CDR3 sequence: CSVEQGLNTEAFF. The CDR3 DNA reads TGCAGCGTGGAACAGGGACTGAACACTGAAGCTTTCTTT. Variable domain in full (rest from reference TRBV29-1 and TRBJ1-1): SAVISQKPSRDICQRGTSLTIQCQVDSQVTMMFWYRQQPGQSLTLIATANQGSEATYESGFVIDKFPISRPNLTFSTLTVSNMSPEDSSIYLCSVEQGLNTEAFFGQGTRLTVV.

This clonotype was counted at least ten times. This sequence joins TRBV2 and TRBJ2-7, with D perhaps TRBD2 (6 bases). Germline CDR1 SNHLY, CDR2 FYNNEI. The V end lost 6 bases, the J end lost 1 base, and 16 bases lay between the germline ends. CDR3 size: 15 residues. The CDR3 region has the DNA TGTGCCAGCAGGGGGGGACCGGGTTATTCCTACGAGCAGTACTTC. This gives the protein CASRGGPGYSYEQYF.

This clonotype was seen a handful of times. V and J are TRBV28 and TRBJ1-5; 8 bases are shared with TRBD1. Germline trimming cut 7 bases from V and 7 bases from J; bases unmatched to any gene: 12. The germline V gene encodes CDR1 MDHEN and CDR2 SYDVKM. This CDR3 has 15 amino acids. The CDR3 protein is CASTYGQGFRQPQHF. CDR3 in DNA: TGTGCCAGCACTTATGGACAGGGATTCCGACAGCCCCAGCATTTT.

This clonotype was counted many times. This chain uses TRBV7-8 with TRBJ2-5, with 10 bases aligning to TRBD2. This CDR3 contains 17 residues. The germline V gene has CDR1 SGHVS and CDR2 FQNEAQ. J gave up 1 base and V 6 bases, and 11 bases lay outside the gene matches. CDR3 sequence: CASSSERGGPFQETQYF. The CDR3 coding sequence is TGTGCCAGCAGTTCTGAGCGGGGGGGCCCCTTCCAAGAGACCCAGTACTTC.

The gene calls are TRBV19 and TRBJ1-5; TRBD1 might be the D (5 bases). From germline, CDR1 is LNHDA and CDR2 SQIVND (reference sequence). V dropped 5 bases and J dropped 4 bases, with 18 bases sitting between them. The CDR3 covers 16 residues. The CDR3 loop reads CASSAIWDVGNQPQHF. CDR3 bases: TGTGCCAGTAGTGCCATATGGGACGTCGGTAATCAGCCCCAGCATTTT.

A remark on this clonotype: Germline and junction disagree at one end, which may indicate a read error. The chain has TRBV5-1 and TRBJ1-2; the D is unclear. CDR1 and CDR2 (germline): SGHRS, YFSETQ. The CDR3 is 13 residues long. The CDR3 here is CASSLEGLYGYAF. The CDR3 region has the DNA TGCGCCAGCAGCTTGGAAGGGCTATATGGCTACGCCTTC.

This clonotype was detected ten times or more. V is TRBV11-2 and J is TRBJ2-7; tentative D call: TRBD1 (5 bases). The length of the CDR3 is 13 residues. The V end was cut by 3 bases, the J end by 4 bases, with 10 bases between. The germline V gene encodes CDR1 SGHAT and CDR2 FQNNGV. CDR3 in amino acids: CASSLGLQYEQYF. The CDR3, as DNA: TGTGCCAGCAGCTTGGGGCTCCAGTACGAGCAGTACTTC. Drawing the rest from reference TRBV11-2 and TRBJ2-7, the complete variable domain is EAGVAQSPRYKIIEKRQSVAFWCNPISGHATLYWYQQILGQGPKLLIQFQNNGVVDDSQLPKDRFSAERLKGVDSTLKIQPAKLEDSAVYLCASSLGLQYEQYFGPGTRLTVT.

The CDR3 DNA is TGTGCCAGCAGCTTAACCGGCAGCTACACCGGGGAGCTGTTTTTT. As protein: CASSLTGSYTGELFF. The chain links TRBV11-2 to TRBJ2-2, with D uncertain. The germline V gene encodes CDR1 SGHAT and CDR2 FQNNGV. The CDR3 loop spans 15 amino acids. The V end lost 2 bases, the J end lost 3 bases, and 10 bases lay between the germline ends. Supplemented by reference TRBV11-2 and TRBJ2-2, the full variable domain reads EAGVAQSPRYKIIEKRQSVAFWCNPISGHATLYWYQQILGQGPKLLIQFQNNGVVDDSQLPKDRFSAERLKGVDSTLKIQPAKLEDSAVYLCASSLTGSYTGELFFGEGSRLTVL.

The rearrangement links TRBV18 to TRBJ2-2, with D perhaps TRBD1 (6 bases). Trimming removed 8 bases from V and 2 bases from J, with 9 bases in between. Germline CDR1 and CDR2: KGHSH and LQKENI. The CDR3 is 13 amino acids. CDR3 loop: CASTTGNTGELFF. CDR3 DNA: TGTGCCAGCACGACAGGCAACACCGGGGAGCTGTTTTTT.

Note on this clonotype: The junction does not match germline at one end; this may be a read error. This chain joins TRBV11-2 and TRBJ2-1; D is undetermined. This CDR3 has 13 amino acids. Germline V CDR1 and CDR2: SGHAT, FQNNGV. The CDR3 coding sequence is TGTGTCAGCAGCCCTATCTCCTACAATGAGCAGTTCTTC. The encoded protein is CVSSPISYNEQFF.

As regards this clonotype: Given a much more abundant clone one base away, this may be a read error. V is TRBV30 and J is TRBJ2-7; the D gene is possibly TRBD1 (5 bases). The germline V gene encodes CDR1 GTSNPN and CDR2 SVGIG (reference sequence). CDR3 length equals 11 residues. CDR3: CAWSTGYVQYF. DNA for the CDR3: TGTGCCTGGAGCACAGGTTACGTGCAGTACTTC. Together with reference TRBV30 and TRBJ2-7, the CDR3 gives the full variable domain: SQTIHQWPATLVQPVGSPLSLECTVEGTSNPNLYWYRQAAGRGLQLLFYSVGIGQISSEVPQNLSASRPQDRQFILSSKKLLLSDSGFYLCAWSTGYVQYFGPGTRLTVT.

This clonotype was picked up many times. The chain has TRBV20-1 and TRBJ2-7, with D perhaps matching TRBD2 (5 bases). This CDR3 is 13 amino acids long. The germline gives CDR1 DFQATT, CDR2 SNEGSKA (reference sequence). V was clipped by 1 base and J by 3 bases, with 10 bases between them. CDR3 residues: CSARVAGRYEQYF. In DNA, the CDR3 is TGCAGTGCTAGAGTTGCGGGTCGCTACGAGCAGTACTTC.

This clonotype was seen more than once but under ten times. The chain combines TRBV2 with TRBJ1-6; D is unresolved. Trimming took off 6 bases at V and 7 bases at J, with 7 bases between the two ends. The CDR3 contains 12 residues. Per the germline V gene, CDR1 is SNHLY and CDR2 is FYNNEI. CDR3 DNA: TGTGCCAGCAGGAGAGGAAATTCACCCCTCCACTTT. Encoded protein: CASRRGNSPLHF. Variable domain in full (rest from reference TRBV2 and TRBJ1-6): EPEVTQTPSHQVTQMGQEVILRCVPISNHLYFYWYRQILGQKVEFLVSFYNNEISEKSEIFDDQFSVERPDGSNFTLKIRSTKLEDSAMYFCASRRGNSPLHFGNGTRLTVT.

The table lists this clonotype with many counts. The chain recombines TRBV28 with TRBJ2-3; the match to TRBD2 covers 8 bases. V was pared by 3 bases and J by 3 bases, with 8 bases of the junction left unmatched. CDR1 is MDHEN, CDR2 SYDVKM, per germline. CDR3 length equals 16 residues. CDR3 DNA sequence: TGTGCCAGCAGTTTCAATAGGCGGGAGGAGACAGATACGCAGTATTTT. It translates to CASSFNRREETDTQYF.

About this clonotype: A much larger clone differs by one base, so this may be a read error. The chain uses TRBV11-2 and TRBJ1-1; TRBD1 is a possible D gene (6 bases). With 5 bases removed from V and 7 bases from J, the gap between germline ends came to 11 bases. Germline lookup yields CDR1 SGHAT and CDR2 FQNNGV. The CDR3 runs 12 residues. The CDR3 is CASSHGQIEAFF. CDR3 nucleotides: TGTGCCAGCAGCCACGGACAGATTGAAGCTTTCTTT.

The chain links TRBV29-1 to TRBJ2-1, with D maybe TRBD2 (5 bases). The CDR3 spans 15 residues. CDR1 and CDR2 (germline): SQVTM, ANQGSEA. V dropped 5 bases and J dropped 0 bases, with 14 bases sitting between them. The CDR3 nucleotides are TGCAGCGTTCTAGGACTCAATTCCTCCTACAATGAGCAGTTCTTC. Translation: CSVLGLNSSYNEQFF.